The 24 T cell receptor beta chains reported below all come from one sample, sequenced in a study of cytomegalovirus exposure and HLA in healthy donors. The PCR was carried out with 60 Vbeta primers and 13 Jbeta primers. Sequenced by immunoSEQ multiplex PCR; TCRdb stores in-frame clones only, minus some. Of some 140,000 clones in the sample, roughly 9.6% were seen once. Sequencing was done on a sample of PBMCs. These receptors all stem from a middle-aged woman in good health and CMV-seropositive.

Only a few counts were recorded for this clone. V is TRBV4-3 and J is TRBJ2-3; the match to TRBD1 covers 7 bases. Germline loops: CDR1 LGHNA, CDR2 YSLEER. V was clipped by 7 bases and J by 2 bases; unmatched bases: 6. This CDR3 has 14 amino acids. The CDR3 loop reads CASKPGQHTDTQYF. The CDR3 DNA sequence: TGCGCCAGCAAACCGGGACAGCACACAGATACGCAGTATTTT.

This clone was picked up a small number of times. CDR3 loop: CASSQGLAGAGNEQFF. Here the CDR3 DNA reads TGTGCCAGCTCACAAGGACTAGCGGGGGCCGGGAATGAGCAGTTCTTC. The V and J genes are TRBV18 and TRBJ2-1, with 13 bases aligning to TRBD2. Germline lookup yields CDR1 KGHSH and CDR2 LQKENI. This CDR3 spans 16 amino acids. Trimming cost V 4 bases and J 7 bases; bases outside gene matches: 7.

The rearrangement uses TRBV5-4 and TRBJ2-3; D perhaps matches TRBD2 (5 bases). V was pared by 0 bases and J by 0 bases, with 5 bases between. Germline CDR1 SGHNT, CDR2 YYREEE (reference sequence). The CDR3 loop spans 14 amino acids. The CDR3 DNA is TGTGCCAGCAGCTTGGGGACTAGCACAGATACGCAGTATTTT. Amino acid sequence: CASSLGTSTDTQYF.

The chain is built from TRBV18 and TRBJ1-3; TRBD1 is a possible D gene (6 bases). The germline V gene has CDR1 KGHSH and CDR2 LQKENI. Trimming removed 2 bases at V and 2 bases at J, with 10 bases between. The length of the CDR3 is 15 residues. CDR3 nucleotides: TGTGCCAGCTCACCAACAGGGAGCCCTGGAAACACCATATATTTT. Its translation: CASSPTGSPGNTIYF.

This clone was counted a few times. This chain links TRBV19 with TRBJ1-2, with D possibly matching TRBD1 (6 bases). This CDR3 region has 12 residues. Per the germline V gene, CDR1 is LNHDA and CDR2 is SQIVND (reference sequence). V was trimmed by 3 bases and J by 8 bases, leaving 10 bases between them. The CDR3 loop reads CASSIPGAGYTF. The CDR3 coding sequence is TGTGCCAGTAGTATTCCAGGGGCGGGCTACACCTTC.

This clone was recorded a few times. V usage is TRBV19 and J usage is TRBJ2-2, with 7 positions matching TRBD1. CDR3 length equals 16 residues. J gave up 5 bases and V 5 bases, and 11 bases lay outside the gene matches. The germline V gene has CDR1 LNHDA and CDR2 SQIVND (reference sequence). The CDR3: CASSALPGQSTGELFF. CDR3 nucleotide sequence: TGTGCCAGTAGTGCCTTGCCGGGACAGAGTACCGGGGAGCTGTTTTTT.

This clone was detected only a few times. V usage is TRBV5-1 and J usage is TRBJ1-4, with 7 bases identical to TRBD1. CDR1 and CDR2 (germline): SGHRS, YFSETQ. The length of the CDR3 is 13 residues. V lost 7 bases and J lost 8; bases outside the gene matches: 8. CDR3 bases: TGCGCCAGCGCGACAGGGATCCGGGAAAAACTGTTTTTT. This gives the protein CASATGIREKLFF.

The chain combines TRBV18 with TRBJ1-2; D is possibly TRBD1 (5 bases). The germline CDR1 and CDR2 sequences are KGHSH and LQKENI. This CDR3 region has 14 residues. V was pared by 0 bases and J by 4 bases, with 9 bases between. In nucleotides, the CDR3 is TGTGCCAGCTCACCACCGGGGGGTCCCTATGGCTACACCTTC. Amino acids: CASSPPGGPYGYTF.

This clone was detected only a few times. The junction does not match germline at one end; this may be a read error. The J gene is TRBJ1-1, the V gene TRBV5-1; D is possibly TRBD1 (5 bases). The CDR3 sequence is 16 residues long. Per the germline V gene, CDR1 is SGHRS and CDR2 is YFSETQ. In DNA form, the CDR3 reads TGCGCCAGCAGCATACAACCTCGACAGAAGAACACTAAAGCTTTCTTT. It translates to CASSIQPRQKNTKAFF.

This clone was seen a few times. V usage is TRBV19 and J usage is TRBJ1-6; no definite D call. Germline lookup yields CDR1 LNHDA and CDR2 SQIVND (reference sequence). The CDR3 contains 13 residues. The V and J ends lost 2 bases and 13 bases respectively, with 12 bases between them. CDR3 sequence reads: CASSITTVSPLHF. CDR3 bases: TGTGCCAGTAGTATAACCACAGTTTCCCCCCTCCACTTT.

The J gene is TRBJ1-6, the V gene TRBV19; 7 positions match TRBD1. The CDR3 length is 16 residues. V lost 7 bases and J lost 0; bases outside the gene matches: 6. The germline V gene encodes CDR1 LNHDA and CDR2 SQIVND (reference sequence). CDR3: CASNKGAASYNSPLHF. The CDR3 coding sequence is TGTGCCAGTAACAAGGGGGCAGCCTCCTATAATTCACCCCTCCACTTT.

The J gene is TRBJ1-4, the V gene TRBV27; perhaps TRBD1 as D (5 bases). V was clipped by 5 bases and J by 4 bases, with 17 bases between them. The CDR3 runs to 16 residues. Germline V gene sequence: CDR1 MNHEY, CDR2 SMNVEV (reference sequence). CDR3 in DNA: TGTGCCAGCAGTGGCATGACCGACAGCTATAATGAAAAACTGTTTTTT. Translating gives CASSGMTDSYNEKLFF.

In this sample, this clone turned up once. The chain combines TRBV10-3 with TRBJ2-5; 7 bases agree with TRBD2. The J call may not be correct, given that the DNA end is closer to TRBJ2-7. The CDR3 is 13 residues long. The germline gives CDR1 ENHRY, CDR2 SYGVKD. The CDR3 DNA is TGTGCCATCAGTGCCTCGGGGGGATACGAGCAGTACTTC. Translated: CAISASGGYEQYF.

This clone was found a few times. This chain connects TRBV7-2 to TRBJ1-3; 8 bases line up with TRBD1. The CDR3 runs to 14 residues. CDR1 and CDR2 (germline): SGHTA, FQGNSA. The V segment lost 5 bases and the J segment 6 bases; nucleotides outside the gene matches: 6. CDR3 DNA: TGTGCCAGCAGCCGGGGGACAGGAGAAAACACCATATATTTT. This sequence encodes CASSRGTGENTIYF.

The chain is built from TRBV7-7 and TRBJ2-5; D call uncertain. V was clipped by 3 bases and J by 5 bases, with 10 bases between them. This CDR3 contains 13 residues. Per germline, CDR1 SSHAT and CDR2 FNYEAQ (reference sequence). CDR3 coding DNA: TGTGCCAGCAGCTTTAATGTAGTGGAGACCCAGTACTTC. Amino acid sequence: CASSFNVVETQYF.

The chain joins TRBV7-8 to TRBJ2-7; 9 bases fit TRBD1. The CDR3 length is 15 residues. The germline V gene encodes CDR1 SGHVS and CDR2 FQNEAQ. V shed 4 bases and J 4 bases; nucleotides not matched to a gene: 8. For the CDR3, the DNA is TGTGCCAGCAGCTACTTGGACAGGGGTGTTTACGAGCAGTACTTC. Translated: CASSYLDRGVYEQYF.

This clone was seen more than once but under ten times. The V call is TRBV11-2, the J call TRBJ1-5, with TRBD1 identical over 7 bases. V gave up 3 bases and J gave up 3 bases; unmatched junction bases: 2. The CDR3 covers 14 residues. Germline CDR1 and CDR2: SGHAT and FQNNGV. The CDR3 spells CASSLDRFNQPQHF. In DNA form, the CDR3 reads TGTGCCAGCAGCTTGGACAGGTTCAATCAGCCCCAGCATTTT.

V and J are TRBV7-2 and TRBJ2-1; the D gene is possibly TRBD1 (6 bases). V shed 8 bases and J shed 4 bases, with 18 bases lying between them. The CDR3 runs 15 residues. Germline V lookup: CDR1 SGHTA, CDR2 FQGNSA. As DNA, the CDR3 is TGTGCCAGCTCTTCGGGGCAGGGGATGTACAATGAGCAGTTCTTC. Translated: CASSSGQGMYNEQFF.

J is TRBJ2-3 and V is TRBV7-6, with 12 nucleotides matching TRBD2. There are 16 residues in the CDR3. The V and J ends lost 5 bases and 5 bases, in that order; junction bases with no gene match: 8. CDR1 is SGHVS and CDR2 is FNYEAQ in the germline V gene. This CDR3 reads CASSPRLAGDGDTQYF. The CDR3 nucleotides read TGTGCCAGCAGCCCAAGACTAGCGGGGGATGGAGATACGCAGTATTTT. Full variable domain (remainder filled in from reference TRBV7-6 and TRBJ2-3): GAGVSQSPRYKVTKRGQDVALRCDPISGHVSLYWYRQALGQGPEFLTYFNYEAQQDKSGLPNDRFSAERPEGSISTLTIQRTEQRDSAMYRCASSPRLAGDGDTQYFGPGTRLTVL.

This clone was recorded a few times. This chain joins TRBV6-5 and TRBJ1-1; D not certain. This CDR3 spans 14 amino acids. The germline V gene has CDR1 MNHEY and CDR2 SVGAGI. Trimming left V 1 base short and J 1 base short, with 7 bases between. In DNA, the CDR3 is TGTGCCAGCAGTTACTTGGAGACGAACACTGAAGCTTTCTTT. It is translated as CASSYLETNTEAFF.

The rearrangement joins TRBV18 to TRBJ2-1, with D maybe TRBD1 (6 bases). Germline V gives CDR1 KGHSH, CDR2 LQKENI. V lost 3 bases, J lost 8 bases, and 17 bases lay in between. This CDR3 is built from 15 residues. The CDR3 coding sequence is TGTGCCAGCTCACCCCCGACCCGGACAGACGATGAGCAGTTCTTC. Translated: CASSPPTRTDDEQFF.

The sample holds a few counts of this clone. The chain carries TRBV7-9 and TRBJ1-1; D ambiguous. V was trimmed by 1 base and J by 10 bases, leaving 13 bases between them. The CDR3 is 13 amino acids. CDR1 SEHNR and CDR2 FQNEAQ come from the germline V gene (reference sequence). This CDR3 reads CASSLEVAEVAFF. DNA for the CDR3: TGTGCCAGCAGCTTAGAAGTGGCCGAGGTAGCTTTCTTT.

This clone was counted only a few times. This sample includes further DNA sequences coding for the same CDR3. V usage is TRBV5-1 and J usage is TRBJ2-1, with 7 bases matching TRBD2. The J segment lost 9 bases and the V segment lost 0 bases, leaving 6 bases of the junction unmatched. The CDR3 covers 14 residues. Per germline, CDR1 SGHRS and CDR2 YFSETQ. CDR3 DNA sequence: TGCGCCAGCAGCTTGGACCCGGGGAGGGGTGAGCAGTTCTTC. Protein product: CASSLDPGRGEQFF.

This sequence joins TRBV5-4 and TRBJ2-5; TRBD1 matches 9 bases. The germline V gene encodes CDR1 SGHNT and CDR2 YYREEE (reference sequence). The CDR3 has 17 amino acids. V was pared by 4 bases and J by 3 bases, with 13 bases of the junction left unmatched. This CDR3 reads CASSPTLVGQGKETQYF. CDR3 nucleotides: TGTGCCAGCAGCCCGACCCTCGTGGGACAGGGTAAAGAGACCCAGTACTTC.